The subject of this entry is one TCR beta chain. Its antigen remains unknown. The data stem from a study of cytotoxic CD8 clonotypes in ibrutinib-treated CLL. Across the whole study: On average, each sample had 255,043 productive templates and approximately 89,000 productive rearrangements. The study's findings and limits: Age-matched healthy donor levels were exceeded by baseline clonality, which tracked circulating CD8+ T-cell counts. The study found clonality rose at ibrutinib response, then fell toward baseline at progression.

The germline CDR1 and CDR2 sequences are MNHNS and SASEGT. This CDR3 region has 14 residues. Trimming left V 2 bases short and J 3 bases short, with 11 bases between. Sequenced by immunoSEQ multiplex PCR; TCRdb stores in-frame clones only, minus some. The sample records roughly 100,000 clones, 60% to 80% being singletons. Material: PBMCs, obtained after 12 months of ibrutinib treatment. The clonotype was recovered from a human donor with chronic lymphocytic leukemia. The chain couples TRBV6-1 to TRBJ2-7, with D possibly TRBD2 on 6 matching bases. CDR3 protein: CASSEILGGYEQYF. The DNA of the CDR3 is TGTGCCAGCAGTGAAATTCTCGGGGGCTACGAGCAGTACTTC.